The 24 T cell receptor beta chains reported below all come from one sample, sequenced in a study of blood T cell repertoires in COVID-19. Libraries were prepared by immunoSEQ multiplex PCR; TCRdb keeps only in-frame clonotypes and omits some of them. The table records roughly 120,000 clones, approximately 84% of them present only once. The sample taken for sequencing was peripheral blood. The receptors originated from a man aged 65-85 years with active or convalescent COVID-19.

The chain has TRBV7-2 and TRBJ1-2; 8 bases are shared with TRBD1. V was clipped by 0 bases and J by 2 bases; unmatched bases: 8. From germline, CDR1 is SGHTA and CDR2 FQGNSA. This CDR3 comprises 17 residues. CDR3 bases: TGTGCCAGCAGCTTAGCTGGGACAGGAAGATCGAACTATGGCTACACCTTC. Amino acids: CASSLAGTGRSNYGYTF.

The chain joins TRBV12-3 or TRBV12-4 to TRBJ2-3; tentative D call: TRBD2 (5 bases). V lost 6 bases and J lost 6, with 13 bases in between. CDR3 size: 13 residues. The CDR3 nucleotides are TGTGCCAGCAGCCGCCGGGGTTTGGATACGCAGTATTTT. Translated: CASSRRGLDTQYF.

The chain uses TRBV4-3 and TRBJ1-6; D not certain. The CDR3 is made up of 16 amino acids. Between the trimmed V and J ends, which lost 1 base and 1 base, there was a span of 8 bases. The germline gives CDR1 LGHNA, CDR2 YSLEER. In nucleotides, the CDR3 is TGCGCCAGCAGCCAAGCGGGTAGTTCCTATAATTCACCCCTCCACTTT. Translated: CASSQAGSSYNSPLHF.

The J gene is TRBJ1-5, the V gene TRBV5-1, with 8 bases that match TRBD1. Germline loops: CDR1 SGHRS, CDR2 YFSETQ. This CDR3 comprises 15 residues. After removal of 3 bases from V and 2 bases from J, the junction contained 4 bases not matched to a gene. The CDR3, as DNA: TGCGCCAGCAGCTCGACAGGGGACCGCAATCAGCCCCAGCATTTT. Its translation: CASSSTGDRNQPQHF.

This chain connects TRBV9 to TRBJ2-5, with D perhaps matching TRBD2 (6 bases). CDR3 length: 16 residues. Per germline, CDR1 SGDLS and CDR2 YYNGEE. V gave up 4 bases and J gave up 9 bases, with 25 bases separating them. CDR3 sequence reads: CASSFEPETGGLAQYF. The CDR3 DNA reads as TGTGCCAGCAGCTTCGAACCGGAGACTGGAGGGTTGGCCCAGTACTTC. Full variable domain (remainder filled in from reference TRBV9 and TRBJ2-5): DSGVTQTPKHLITATGQRVTLRCSPRSGDLSVYWYQQSLDQGLQFLIQYYNGEERAKGNILERFSAQQFPDLHSELNLSSLELGDSALYFCASSFEPETGGLAQYFGPGTRLLVL.

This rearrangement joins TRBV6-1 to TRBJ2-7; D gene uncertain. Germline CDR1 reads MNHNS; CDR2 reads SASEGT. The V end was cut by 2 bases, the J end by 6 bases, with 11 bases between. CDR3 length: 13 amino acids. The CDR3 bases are TGTGCCAGCAGTGAAATAGCATCCGGCGAGCAGTACTTC. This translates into CASSEIASGEQYF.

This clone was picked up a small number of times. The CDR3 DNA follows: TGTGCCAGCAGCCAAATAGCGGGGGGCAATGAGCAGTTCTTC. It specifies CASSQIAGGNEQFF. The rearrangement uses TRBV14 and TRBJ2-1; 10 bases are shared with TRBD2. Per the germline V gene, CDR1 is SGHDN and CDR2 is FVKESK. V lost 2 bases to trimming and J lost 6 bases; unmatched junction nucleotides: 1. CDR3 length: 14 amino acids.

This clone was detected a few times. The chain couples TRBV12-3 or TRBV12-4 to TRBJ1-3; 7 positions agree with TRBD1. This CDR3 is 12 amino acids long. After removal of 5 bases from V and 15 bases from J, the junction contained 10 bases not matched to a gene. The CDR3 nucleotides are TGTGCCAGCAGTCCCTCACAGGGGTGGGGATATTTT. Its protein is CASSPSQGWGYF.

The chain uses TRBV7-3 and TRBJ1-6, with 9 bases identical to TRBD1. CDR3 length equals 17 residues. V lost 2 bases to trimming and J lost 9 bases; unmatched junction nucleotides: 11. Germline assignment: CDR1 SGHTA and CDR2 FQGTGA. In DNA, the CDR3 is TGTGCCAGCAGCTTAGACCCCCCAGGACAGGGGAGTTCACCCCTCCACTTT. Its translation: CASSLDPPGQGSSPLHF. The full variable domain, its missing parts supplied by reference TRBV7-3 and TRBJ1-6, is GAGVSQTPSNKVTEKGKYVELRCDPISGHTALYWYRQSLGQGPEFLIYFQGTGAADDSGLPNDRFFAVRPEGSVSTLKIQRTERGDSAVYLCASSLDPPGQGSSPLHFGNGTRLTVT.

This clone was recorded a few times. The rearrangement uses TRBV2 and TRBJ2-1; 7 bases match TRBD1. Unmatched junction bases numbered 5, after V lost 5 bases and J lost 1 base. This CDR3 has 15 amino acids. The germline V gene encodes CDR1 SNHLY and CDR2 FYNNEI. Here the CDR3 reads CASSRQGPSYNEQFF. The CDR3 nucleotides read TGTGCCAGCAGTCGACAGGGCCCTTCCTACAATGAGCAGTTCTTC.

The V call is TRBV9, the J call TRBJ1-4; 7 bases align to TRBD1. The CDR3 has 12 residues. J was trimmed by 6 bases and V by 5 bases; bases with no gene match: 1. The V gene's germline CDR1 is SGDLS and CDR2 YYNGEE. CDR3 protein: CASSDRDEKLFF. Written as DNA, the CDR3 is TGTGCCAGCAGTGACAGGGATGAAAAACTGTTTTTT. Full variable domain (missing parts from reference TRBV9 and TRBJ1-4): DSGVTQTPKHLITATGQRVTLRCSPRSGDLSVYWYQQSLDQGLQFLIQYYNGEERAKGNILERFSAQQFPDLHSELNLSSLELGDSALYFCASSDRDEKLFFGSGTQLSVL.

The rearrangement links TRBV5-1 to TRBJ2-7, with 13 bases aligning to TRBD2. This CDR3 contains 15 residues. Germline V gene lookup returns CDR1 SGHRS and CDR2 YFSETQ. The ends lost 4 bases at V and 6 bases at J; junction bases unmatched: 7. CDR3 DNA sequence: TGCGCCAGCAGCCTAGGACTAGCGGGAGTCGGCGAGCAGTACTTC. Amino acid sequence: CASSLGLAGVGEQYF. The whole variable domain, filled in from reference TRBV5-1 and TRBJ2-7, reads KAGVTQTPRYLIKTRGQQVTLSCSPISGHRSVSWYQQTPGQGLQFLFEYFSETQRNKGNFPGRFSGRQFSNSRSEMNVSTLELGDSALYLCASSLGLAGVGEQYFGPGTRLTVT.

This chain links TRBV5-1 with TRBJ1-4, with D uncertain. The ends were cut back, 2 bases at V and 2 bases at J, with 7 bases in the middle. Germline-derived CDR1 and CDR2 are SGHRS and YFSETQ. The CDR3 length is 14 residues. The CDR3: CASSFGSTNEKLFF. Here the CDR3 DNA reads TGCGCCAGCAGCTTCGGGAGCACTAATGAAAAACTGTTTTTT.

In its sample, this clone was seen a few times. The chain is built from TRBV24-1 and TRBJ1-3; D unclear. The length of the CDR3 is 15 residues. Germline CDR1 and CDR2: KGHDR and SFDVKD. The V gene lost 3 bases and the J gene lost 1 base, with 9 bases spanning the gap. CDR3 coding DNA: TGTGCCACCAGTGATGGGAGGTCTTCTGGAAACACCATATATTTT. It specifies CATSDGRSSGNTIYF.

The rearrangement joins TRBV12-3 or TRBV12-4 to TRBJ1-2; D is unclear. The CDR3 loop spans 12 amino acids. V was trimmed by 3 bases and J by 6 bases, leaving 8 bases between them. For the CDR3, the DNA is TGTGCCAGCAGTTTTCGAGCGAATGGCTACACCTTC. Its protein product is CASSFRANGYTF.

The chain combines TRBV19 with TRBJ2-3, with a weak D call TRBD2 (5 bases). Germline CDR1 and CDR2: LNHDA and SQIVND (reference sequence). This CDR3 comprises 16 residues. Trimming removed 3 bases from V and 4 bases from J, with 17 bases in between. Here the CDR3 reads CASSIRTGWNPDTQYF. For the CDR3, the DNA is TGTGCCAGTAGTATCCGGACGGGGTGGAATCCAGATACGCAGTATTTT.

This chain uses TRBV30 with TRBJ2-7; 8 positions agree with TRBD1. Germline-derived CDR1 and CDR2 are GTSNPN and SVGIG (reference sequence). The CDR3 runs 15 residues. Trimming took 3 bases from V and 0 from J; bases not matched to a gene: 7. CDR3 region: CAWRPTGGLSYEQYF. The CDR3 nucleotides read TGTGCCTGGAGGCCCACAGGGGGACTCTCCTACGAGCAGTACTTC.

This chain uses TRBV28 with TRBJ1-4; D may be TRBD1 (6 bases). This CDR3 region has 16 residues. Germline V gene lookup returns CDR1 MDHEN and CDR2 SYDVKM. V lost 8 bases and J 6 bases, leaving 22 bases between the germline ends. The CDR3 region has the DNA TGTGCCAGCTCCTCCCAAGCGGGGGGCGCGGATGAAAAACTGTTTTTT. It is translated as CASSSQAGGADEKLFF.

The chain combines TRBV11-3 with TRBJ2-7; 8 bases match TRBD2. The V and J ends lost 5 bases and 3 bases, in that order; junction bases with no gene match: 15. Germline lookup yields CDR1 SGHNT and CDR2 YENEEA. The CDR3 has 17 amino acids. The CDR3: CASSPSGGRATGYEQYF. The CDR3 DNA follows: TGTGCCAGCAGCCCATCGGGGGGGAGGGCAACGGGCTACGAGCAGTACTTC.

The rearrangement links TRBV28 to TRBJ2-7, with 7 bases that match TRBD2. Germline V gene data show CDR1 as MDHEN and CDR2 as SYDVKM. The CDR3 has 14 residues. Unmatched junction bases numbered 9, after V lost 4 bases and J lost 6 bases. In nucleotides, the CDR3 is TGTGCCAGCAGTTCCGGGACTACCCTCTCCGAGCAGTACTTC. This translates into CASSSGTTLSEQYF.

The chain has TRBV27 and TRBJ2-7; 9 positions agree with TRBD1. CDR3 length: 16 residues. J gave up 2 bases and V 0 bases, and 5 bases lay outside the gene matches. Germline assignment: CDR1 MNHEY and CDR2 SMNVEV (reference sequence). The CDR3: CASSLSRDRDPYEQYF. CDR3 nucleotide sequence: TGTGCCAGCAGTTTATCGAGGGACAGGGACCCCTACGAGCAGTACTTC.

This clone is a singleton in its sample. The CDR3 DNA follows: TGTGCCAGCAGCTTGGACAGTAACCAGCCCCAGCATTTT. Its protein is CASSLDSNQPQHF. The gene calls are TRBV5-4 and TRBJ1-5; unclear D gene. The CDR3 runs 13 residues. The germline V gene encodes CDR1 SGHNT and CDR2 YYREEE (reference sequence). Trimming shortened V by 0 bases and J by 7 bases, and 8 bases separated the two germline ends.

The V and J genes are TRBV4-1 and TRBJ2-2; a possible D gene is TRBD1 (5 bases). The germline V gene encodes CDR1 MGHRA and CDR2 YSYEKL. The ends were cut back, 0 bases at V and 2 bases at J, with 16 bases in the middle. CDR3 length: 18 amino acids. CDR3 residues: CASSQEAGLLPNTGELFF. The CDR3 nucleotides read TGCGCCAGCAGCCAAGAAGCAGGGTTGCTTCCAAACACCGGGGAGCTGTTTTTT.

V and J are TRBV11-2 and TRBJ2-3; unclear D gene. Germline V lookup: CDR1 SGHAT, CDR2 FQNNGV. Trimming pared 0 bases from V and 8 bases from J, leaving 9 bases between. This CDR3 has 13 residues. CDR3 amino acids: CASSLEPFGTQYF. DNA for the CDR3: TGTGCCAGCAGCTTAGAACCGTTCGGTACGCAGTATTTT.